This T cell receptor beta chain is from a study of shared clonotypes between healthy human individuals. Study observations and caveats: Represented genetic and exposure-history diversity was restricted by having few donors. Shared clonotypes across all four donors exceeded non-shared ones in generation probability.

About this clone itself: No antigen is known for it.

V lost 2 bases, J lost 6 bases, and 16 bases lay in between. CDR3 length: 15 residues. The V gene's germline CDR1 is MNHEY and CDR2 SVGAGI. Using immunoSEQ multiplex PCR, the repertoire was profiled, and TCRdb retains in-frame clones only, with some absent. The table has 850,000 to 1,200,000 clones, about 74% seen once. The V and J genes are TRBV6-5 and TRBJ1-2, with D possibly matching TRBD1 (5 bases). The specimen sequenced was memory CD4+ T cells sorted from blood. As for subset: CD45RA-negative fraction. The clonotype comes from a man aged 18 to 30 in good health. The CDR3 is CASSYTQGDENGYTF. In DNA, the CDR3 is TGTGCCAGCAGTTACACCCAGGGAGATGAGAATGGCTACACCTTC.